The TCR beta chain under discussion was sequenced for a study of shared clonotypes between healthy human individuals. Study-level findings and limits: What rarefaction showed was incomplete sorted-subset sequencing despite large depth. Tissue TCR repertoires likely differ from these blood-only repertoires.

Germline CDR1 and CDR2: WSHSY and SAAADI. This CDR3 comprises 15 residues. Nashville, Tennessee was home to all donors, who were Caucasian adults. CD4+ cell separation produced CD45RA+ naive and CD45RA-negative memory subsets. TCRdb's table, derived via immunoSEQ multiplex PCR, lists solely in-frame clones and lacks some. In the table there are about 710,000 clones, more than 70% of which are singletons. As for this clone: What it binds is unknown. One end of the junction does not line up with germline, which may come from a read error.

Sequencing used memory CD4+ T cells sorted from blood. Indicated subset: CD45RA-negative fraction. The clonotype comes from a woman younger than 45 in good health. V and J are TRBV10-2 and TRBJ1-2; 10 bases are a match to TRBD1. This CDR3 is CASRESPGQGFSRTF. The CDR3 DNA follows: TGCGCCAGCAGAGAGTCTCCGGGACAGGGGTTTTCTAGGACCTTC.